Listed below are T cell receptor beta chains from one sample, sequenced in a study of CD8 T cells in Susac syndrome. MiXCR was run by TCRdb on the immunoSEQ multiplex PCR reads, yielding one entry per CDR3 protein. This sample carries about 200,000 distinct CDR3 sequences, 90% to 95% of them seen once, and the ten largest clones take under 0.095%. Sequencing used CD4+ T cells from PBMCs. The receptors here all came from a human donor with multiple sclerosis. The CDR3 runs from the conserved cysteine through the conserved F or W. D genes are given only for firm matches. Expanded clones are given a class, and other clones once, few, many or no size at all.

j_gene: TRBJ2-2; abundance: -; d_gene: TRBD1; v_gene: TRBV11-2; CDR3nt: TGTGCCAGCAGCTCAAACAGGGGTCTCAGGGGGGAGCTGTTTTTT; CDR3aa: CASSSNRGLRGELFF
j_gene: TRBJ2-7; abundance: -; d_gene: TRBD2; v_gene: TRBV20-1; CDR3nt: TGCAGTGCCATCTGGGGACTAAGCAACGAGCAGTACTTC; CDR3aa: CSAIWGLSNEQYF
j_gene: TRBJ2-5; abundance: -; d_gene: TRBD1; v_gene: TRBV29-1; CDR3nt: TGCAGCGCAAGTACAGGGGGCTTGGAGACCCAGTACTTC; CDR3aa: CSASTGGLETQYF
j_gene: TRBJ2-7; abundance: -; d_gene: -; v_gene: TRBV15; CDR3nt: TGTGCCACCAGCAGAGAGCCGACAGCCACCTACGAGCAGTACTTC; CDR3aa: CATSREPTATYEQYF
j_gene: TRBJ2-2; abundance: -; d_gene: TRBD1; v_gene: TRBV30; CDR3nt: TGTGCCTGGATCCTCCTACCGGGACAGGGGGTCGGGGAGCTGTTTTTT; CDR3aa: CAWILLPGQGVGELFF
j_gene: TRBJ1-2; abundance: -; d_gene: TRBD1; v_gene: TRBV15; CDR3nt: TGTGCCACCAGCAGCCGGGGGGATGGGACAGGGGCCATTCCACTCACCTTC; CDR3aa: CATSSRGDGTGAIPLTF
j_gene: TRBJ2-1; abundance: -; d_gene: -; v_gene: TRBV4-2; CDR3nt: TGTGCCAGCAGCCAACGGCTGGTACTCTACAATGAGCAGTTCTTC; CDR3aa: CASSQRLVLYNEQFF
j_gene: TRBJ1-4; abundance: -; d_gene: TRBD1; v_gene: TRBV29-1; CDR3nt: TGCAGCGTTGGTGGCAGGGGGGAAAAACTGTTTTTT; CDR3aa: CSVGGRGEKLFF
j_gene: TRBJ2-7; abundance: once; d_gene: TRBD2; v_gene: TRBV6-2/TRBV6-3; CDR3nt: TGTGCCAGCAGCCAACCCCGGGCGGGAGGCTACGAGCAGTACTTC; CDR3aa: CASSQPRAGGYEQYF
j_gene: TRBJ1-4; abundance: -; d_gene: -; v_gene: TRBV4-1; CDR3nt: TGCGCCAGCAGCCATGAGACAGCGGTTTGGGAAAAACTGTTTTTT; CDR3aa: CASSHETAVWEKLFF
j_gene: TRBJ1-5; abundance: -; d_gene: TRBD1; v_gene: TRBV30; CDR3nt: TGTGCCTGGAGTGGGGGACAGGTGGGCAATCAGCCCCAGCATTTT; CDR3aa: CAWSGGQVGNQPQHF
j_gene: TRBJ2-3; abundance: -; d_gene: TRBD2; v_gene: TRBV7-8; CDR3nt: TGTGCCAGCAGCTTAGCGATGAGGGAGGGCCGACCAGATACGCAGTATTTT; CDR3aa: CASSLAMREGRPDTQYF
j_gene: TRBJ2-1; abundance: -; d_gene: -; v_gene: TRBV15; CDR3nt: TGTGCCACCGGGGTGGGCTCTCGGAGTGAGCAGTTCTTC; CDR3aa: CATGVGSRSEQFF
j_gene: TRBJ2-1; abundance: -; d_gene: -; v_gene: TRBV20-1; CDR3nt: TGCAGTGCCAGGACCTCTGGGAATGAGCAGTTCTTC; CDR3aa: CSARTSGNEQFF
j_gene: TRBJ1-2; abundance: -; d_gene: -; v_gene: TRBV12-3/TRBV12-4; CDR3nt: TGTGCCAGCAGTTCCCCCGTCCTGGGTGGCTACACCTTC; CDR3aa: CASSSPVLGGYTF
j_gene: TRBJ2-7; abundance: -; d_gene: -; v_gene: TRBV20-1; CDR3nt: TGCAGTGCGAGGGACTCTAACTCCTACGAGCAGTACTTC; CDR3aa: CSARDSNSYEQYF
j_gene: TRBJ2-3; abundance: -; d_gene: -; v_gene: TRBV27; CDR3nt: TGTGCCAGCAAACGTCTTGGGGGAGTCGATACGCAGTATTTT; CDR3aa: CASKRLGGVDTQYF
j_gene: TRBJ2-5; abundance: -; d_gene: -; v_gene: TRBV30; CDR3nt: TGTGCCTCACAACGGGAGACAATGACGACCCAGTACTTC; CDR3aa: CASQRETMTTQYF
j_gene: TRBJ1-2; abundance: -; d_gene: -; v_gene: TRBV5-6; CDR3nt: TGTGCCAGCAGCTTCGAAGACAGAATTAACTATGGCTACACCTTC; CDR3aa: CASSFEDRINYGYTF
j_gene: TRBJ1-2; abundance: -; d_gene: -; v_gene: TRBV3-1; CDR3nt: TGTGCCAGCAGCGCCCGCAGTGGAGGCTACACCTTC; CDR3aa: CASSARSGGYTF
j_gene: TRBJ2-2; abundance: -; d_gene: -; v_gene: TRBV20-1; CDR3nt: TGCAGTGCTAGTGGGCGGGGGAACACCGGGGAGCTGTTTTTT; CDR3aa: CSASGRGNTGELFF
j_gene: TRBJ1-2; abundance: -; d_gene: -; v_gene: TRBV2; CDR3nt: TGTGCCAGCAGCCTCGAATATGGCTACACCTTC; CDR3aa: CASSLEYGYTF
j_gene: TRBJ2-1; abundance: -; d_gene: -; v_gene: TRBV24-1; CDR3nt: TGTGCCACCAGTGATTCCCGTAAGGACAGTGAGCAGTTCTTC; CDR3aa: CATSDSRKDSEQFF
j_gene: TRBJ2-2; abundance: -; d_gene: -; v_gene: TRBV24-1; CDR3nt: TGTGCCACCAGTGGGACGGGGAACACCGGGGAGCTGTTTTTT; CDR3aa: CATSGTGNTGELFF
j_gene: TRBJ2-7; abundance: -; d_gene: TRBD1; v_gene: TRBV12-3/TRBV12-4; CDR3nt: TGTGCCAGCCGGGCCGGGACAGGGCTTTACGAGCAGTACTTC; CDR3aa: CASRAGTGLYEQYF
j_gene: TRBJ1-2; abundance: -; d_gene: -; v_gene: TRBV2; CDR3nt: TGTGCCAGCAGTGAAGTAGGGAACTATGGCTACACCTTC; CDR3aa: CASSEVGNYGYTF
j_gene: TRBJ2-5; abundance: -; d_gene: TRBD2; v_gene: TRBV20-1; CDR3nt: TGCAGTGCTTTAAGACTAGCGGAGACCCAGTACTTC; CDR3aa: CSALRLAETQYF
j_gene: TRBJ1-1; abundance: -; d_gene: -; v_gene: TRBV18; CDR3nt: TGTGCCAGCTCACCAGGACAGAAACTTCTGAACACTGAAGCTTTCTTT; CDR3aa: CASSPGQKLLNTEAFF
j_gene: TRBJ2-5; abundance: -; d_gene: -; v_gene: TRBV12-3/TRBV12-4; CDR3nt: TGTGCCAGCAGTTTCGGGGGAGGCGAGACCCAGTACTTC; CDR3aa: CASSFGGGETQYF
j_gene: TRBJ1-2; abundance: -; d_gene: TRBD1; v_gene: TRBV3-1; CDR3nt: TGTGCCAGCAGCCAAGCTAGGACAGGAGCCTATGGCTACACCTTC; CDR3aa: CASSQARTGAYGYTF
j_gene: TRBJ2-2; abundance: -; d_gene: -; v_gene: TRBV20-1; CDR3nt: TGCAGTGCTAGAGGCCCGGGAGCCCAGCTCGCGAACACCGGGGAGCTGTTTTTT; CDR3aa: CSARGPGAQLANTGELFF
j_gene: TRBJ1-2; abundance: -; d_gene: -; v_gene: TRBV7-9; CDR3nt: TGTGCCAGCAGCACTCCCCCCTGGGTTGGGGACTATGGCTACACCTTC; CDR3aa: CASSTPPWVGDYGYTF
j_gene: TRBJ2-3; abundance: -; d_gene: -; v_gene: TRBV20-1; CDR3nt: TGCAGTGCAAACTTAAGGGATACGCAGTATTTT; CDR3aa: CSANLRDTQYF
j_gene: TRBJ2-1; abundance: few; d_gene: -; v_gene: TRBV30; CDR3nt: TGTGCCTGGATCGGGACTGGCTTCTACAATGAGCAGTTCTTC; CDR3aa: CAWIGTGFYNEQFF
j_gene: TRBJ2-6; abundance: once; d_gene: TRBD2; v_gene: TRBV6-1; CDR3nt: TGCGCGGGGGGCAGGCCCTCTGGGGCCAACGTCCTGACTTTC; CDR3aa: CAGGRPSGANVLTF
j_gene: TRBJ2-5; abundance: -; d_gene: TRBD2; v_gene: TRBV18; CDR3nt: TGTGCCAGCTCACCACCGGTAGCGGGGGACGTGACCCAGTACTTC; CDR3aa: CASSPPVAGDVTQYF
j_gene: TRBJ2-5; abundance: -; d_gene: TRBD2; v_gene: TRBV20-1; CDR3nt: TGCAGTGCTGGGACTAGCGGCCAAGAGACCCAGTACTTC; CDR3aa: CSAGTSGQETQYF
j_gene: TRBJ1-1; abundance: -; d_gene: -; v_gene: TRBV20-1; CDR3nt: TGCAGTGCTAGAAGGGGACAGAACACTGAAGCTTTCTTT; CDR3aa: CSARRGQNTEAFF
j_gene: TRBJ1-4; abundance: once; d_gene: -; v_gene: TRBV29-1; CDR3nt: TGCAGCGTCAGGGTTGGAGAAAAACTGTTTTTT; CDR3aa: CSVRVGEKLFF
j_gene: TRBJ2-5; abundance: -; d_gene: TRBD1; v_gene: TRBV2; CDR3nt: TGTGCCAGCAGTGGACAGGGTGGGGAGACCCAGTACTTC; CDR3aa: CASSGQGGETQYF
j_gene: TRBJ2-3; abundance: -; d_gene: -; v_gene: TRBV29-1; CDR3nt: TGCAGCGTTGAAACCCCTGGGTCTTATGATACGCAGTATTTT; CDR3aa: CSVETPGSYDTQYF
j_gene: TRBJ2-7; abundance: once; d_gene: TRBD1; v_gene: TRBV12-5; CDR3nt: TGTGCTAGTGGTTTGGAGGGGGCCGTTTACGAGCAGTACTTC; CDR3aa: CASGLEGAVYEQYF
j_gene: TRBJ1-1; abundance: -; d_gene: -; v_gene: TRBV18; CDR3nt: TGTGCCAGCTCACGGGGCAGCAACACTGAAGCTTTCTTT; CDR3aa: CASSRGSNTEAFF